The next 30 T cell receptor beta chains were all read from a single sample in a study of blood T cell repertoires in COVID-19. The table came from immunoSEQ multiplex PCR; TCRdb's copy has only in-frame clones and leaves some out. This table holds roughly 270,000 clones, nearly 90% found once. What was sequenced was peripheral blood. These receptors originate from a man aged 18 to 29 with active or convalescent COVID-19.

This clone occurred once. The chain uses TRBV6-6 and TRBJ1-5; D unresolved. The V end was cut by 5 bases, the J end by 0 bases, with 20 bases between. The germline CDR1 and CDR2 sequences are MNHNY and SVGAGI (reference sequence). The CDR3 consists of 18 residues. CDR3 nucleotides: TGTGCCAGCAGTCCCCGTCCTGTTTCGGGGTATAGCAATCAGCCCCAGCATTTT. Protein sequence: CASSPRPVSGYSNQPQHF.

The chain combines TRBV5-6 with TRBJ1-2, with a weak D call TRBD1 (5 bases). The CDR3 loop spans 14 amino acids. Looked up from germline, CDR1 is SGHDT and CDR2 is YYEEEE. V was clipped by 0 bases and J by 6 bases, with 12 bases between them. CDR3 region: CASSLAGGAHGYTF. DNA for the CDR3: TGTGCCAGCAGCTTGGCCGGGGGAGCCCATGGCTACACCTTC. Complete variable domain (other parts from reference TRBV5-6 and TRBJ1-2): DAGVTQSPTHLIKTRGQQVTLRCSPKSGHDTVSWYQQALGQGPQFIFQYYEEEERQRGNFPDRFSGHQFPNYSSELNVNALLLGDSALYLCASSLAGGAHGYTFGSGTRLTVV.

The chain joins TRBV28 to TRBJ1-1; D is possibly TRBD1 (5 bases). Trimming cost V 3 bases and J 7 bases, with 12 bases left between them. The germline V gene encodes CDR1 MDHEN and CDR2 SYDVKM. CDR3 length: 13 amino acids. Here the CDR3 reads CASSLLGRGEAFF. The CDR3 DNA sequence: TGTGCCAGCAGTTTGCTAGGGAGGGGTGAAGCTTTCTTT.

The V call is TRBV5-4, the J call TRBJ2-1; D might be TRBD1 (6 bases). The CDR3 sequence is 15 residues long. With 2 bases removed from V and 5 bases from J, the gap between germline ends came to 14 bases. CDR1 is SGHNT, CDR2 YYREEE, per germline (reference sequence). The CDR3 coding sequence is TGTGCCAGCAGCTTCTCCAGGGGTTCCCACAATGAGCAGTTCTTC. It encodes CASSFSRGSHNEQFF.

The chain combines TRBV10-3 with TRBJ2-2, with TRBD1 as a possible D gene (5 bases). The CDR3 extends over 15 amino acids. V was pared by 6 bases and J by 1 base, with 12 bases between. Germline loops: CDR1 ENHRY, CDR2 SYGVKD. The CDR3 protein is CAISQGLENTGELFF. The CDR3 DNA sequence: TGTGCCATCAGCCAGGGCCTAGAGAACACCGGGGAGCTGTTTTTT.

CDR3 DNA sequence: TGTGCCAGCAGTTTCCAGGGGACCTACGAGCAGTACTTC. It translates to CASSFQGTYEQYF. The rearrangement joins TRBV12-3 or TRBV12-4 to TRBJ2-7, with D tentatively TRBD1 (6 bases). V gave up 3 bases and J gave up 2 bases, with 8 bases separating them. This CDR3 spans 13 amino acids.

This chain links TRBV6-5 with TRBJ1-1; D might be TRBD1 (5 bases). V was trimmed by 0 bases and J by 5 bases, leaving 10 bases between them. This CDR3 is 14 amino acids long. Per germline, CDR1 MNHEY and CDR2 SVGAGI. CDR3 DNA sequence: TGTGCCAGCAGTTACTCAACGGGGGGGACTGAAGCTTTCTTT. Its protein is CASSYSTGGTEAFF.

The chain's CDR3 is CASARRRDSGNTIYF. CDR3 DNA sequence: TGTGCCAGCGCCCGGCGGAGAGACTCTGGAAACACCATATATTTT. The V gene is TRBV13, the J gene TRBJ1-3; D gene uncertain. Germline loops: CDR1 PRHDT, CDR2 FYEKMQ (reference sequence). This CDR3 has 15 residues. Trimming removed 8 bases at V and 0 bases at J, with 14 bases between.

The V gene is TRBV3-1 (or the pseudogene TRBV3-2), the J gene TRBJ1-2; 7 nucleotides agree with TRBD1. There are 16 residues in the CDR3. V was clipped by 3 bases and J by 3 bases; unmatched bases: 10. Germline V gives CDR1 LGHDT, CDR2 YNNKEL (reference sequence). The CDR3 sequence: CASSQTLDQGDYGYTF. The CDR3 DNA is TGTGCCAGCAGCCAGACATTGGATCAGGGGGACTATGGCTACACCTTC.

The count of this clone is one. CDR3 bases: TGCGCCAGCAGCCAAGATGGGGGGACCAATGAAAAACTGTTTTTT. This sequence encodes CASSQDGGTNEKLFF. The chain combines TRBV4-3 with TRBJ1-4; possibly TRBD1 for D (5 bases). The CDR3 runs to 15 residues. Trimming cost V 0 bases and J 5 bases, with 10 bases left between them. CDR1 and CDR2 (germline): LGHNA, YSLEER.

The rearrangement joins TRBV20-1 to TRBJ2-7; TRBD1 matches 8 bases. The CDR3 extends over 13 amino acids. V dropped 3 bases and J dropped 5; count of bases not matched to a gene: 6. Germline loops: CDR1 DFQATT, CDR2 SNEGSKA (reference sequence). DNA for the CDR3: TGCAGTGCTAGTGTTGGGACAGGCAACGAGCAGTACTTC. Protein sequence: CSASVGTGNEQYF.

The rearrangement links TRBV21-1 to TRBJ1-3. TRBV21-1 is shown as a pseudogene. This CDR3 spans 15 amino acids. In nucleotides, the CDR3 is TGTGCCAGCAGCAAAGACGAGTACTCTGGAAACACCATATATTTT. This codes for CASSKDEYSGNTIYF.

This chain links TRBV10-1 with TRBJ2-1; 8 bases align to TRBD2. V lost 0 bases and J lost 3; bases outside the gene matches: 4. The germline V gene encodes CDR1 WNHNN and CDR2 SYGVQD (reference sequence). The CDR3 contains 16 residues. The CDR3, as DNA: TGCGCCAGCAGTGAGTCAGGGGCGGGGGGCTACAATGAGCAGTTCTTC. Translated, it gives CASSESGAGGYNEQFF.

The CDR3 protein is CASSGGQGAGEPQHF. CDR3 DNA sequence: TGTGCCAGCAGCGGGGGACAGGGGGCTGGGGAGCCCCAGCATTTT. This chain joins TRBV9 and TRBJ1-5; the match to TRBD1 covers 12 bases. CDR1 is SGDLS, CDR2 YYNGEE, per germline. The CDR3 is 15 amino acids. Trimming took 3 bases from V and 8 from J; bases not matched to a gene: 6.

The CDR3 DNA reads as TGTGCCAGCTCACCGGGAGGGACAGGGATTTACGAGCAGTACTTC. Its protein is CASSPGGTGIYEQYF. The chain uses TRBV18 and TRBJ2-7, with 9 bases that match TRBD1. V lost 3 bases, J lost 4 bases, and 7 bases stayed unmatched. Germline CDR1 KGHSH, CDR2 LQKENI. The CDR3 length is 15 residues.

The J gene is TRBJ2-5, the V gene TRBV3-1 (or the pseudogene TRBV3-2); possible D gene TRBD1, 6 bases. Between the trimmed V and J ends, which lost 3 bases and 2 bases, there was a span of 13 bases. CDR3 length: 15 amino acids. The germline CDR1 and CDR2 sequences are LGHDT and YNNKEL (reference sequence). CDR3 nucleotide sequence: TGTGCCAGCAGCCACAGGGGTAAGGGACAAGAGACCCAGTACTTC. Its protein is CASSHRGKGQETQYF.

The chain has TRBV9 and TRBJ2-3, with 13 bases lining up with TRBD2. This CDR3 has 18 amino acids. V lost 3 bases, J lost 0 bases, and 7 bases stayed unmatched. Germline loops: CDR1 SGDLS, CDR2 YYNGEE. Written as DNA, the CDR3 is TGTGCCAGCAGCGGACGACTAGCGGGGGGCACTAGCACAGATACGCAGTATTTT. Translated: CASSGRLAGGTSTDTQYF.

The J gene is TRBJ1-2, the V gene TRBV15; a weak D match, TRBD1 (6 bases). The CDR3 runs to 14 residues. In germline, CDR1 is LNHNV, CDR2 YYDKDF (reference sequence). The V gene lost 0 bases and the J gene lost 4 bases, with 9 bases spanning the gap. This chain's CDR3 is CATSRDQGGYGYTF. CDR3 coding DNA: TGTGCCACCAGCAGAGATCAAGGGGGCTATGGCTACACCTTC.

The J gene is TRBJ1-6, the V gene TRBV11-2; no reliable D call. This CDR3 contains 14 residues. Germline lookup yields CDR1 SGHAT and CDR2 FQNNGV. V dropped 1 base and J dropped 10 bases, with 11 bases sitting between them. The CDR3 spells CASSLGYSGSPLHF. CDR3 DNA sequence: TGTGCCAGCAGCTTAGGTTACTCGGGATCACCCCTCCACTTT.

The V gene is TRBV29-1, the J gene TRBJ1-2, with 8 bases that match TRBD1. CDR1 and CDR2 (germline): SQVTM, ANQGSEA. Trimming took 0 bases from V and 8 from J; bases not matched to a gene: 5. The length of the CDR3 is 13 residues. This chain's CDR3 is CSVEDPRGLGYTF. As DNA, the CDR3 is TGCAGCGTTGAAGATCCCAGGGGGCTCGGCTACACCTTC.

J is TRBJ2-1 and V is TRBV6-6; D possibly corresponds to TRBD1 (5 bases). CDR1 and CDR2 from the germline V gene are MNHNY and SVGAGI (reference sequence). This CDR3 spans 15 amino acids. The V gene lost 3 bases and the J gene lost 8 bases, with 17 bases spanning the gap. The CDR3 nucleotides are TGTGCCAGCAGTTATCCCCCGACAGCCCCTGATGAGCAGTTCTTC. Translating it yields CASSYPPTAPDEQFF.

Written as DNA, the CDR3 is TGTGCCAGCAGCAGCAGAGGGACTGAAGCTTTCTTT. Protein product: CASSSRGTEAFF. The chain links TRBV27 to TRBJ1-1; no firm D call. V dropped 6 bases and J dropped 5 bases, with 10 bases sitting between them. CDR1 is MNHEY, CDR2 SMNVEV, per germline (reference sequence). The CDR3 is 12 residues long.

The V and J genes are TRBV6-5 and TRBJ1-4; D remains ambiguous. The CDR3 contains 13 residues. The V end was cut by 4 bases, the J end by 10 bases, with 13 bases between. Germline CDR1 and CDR2: MNHEY and SVGAGI. The CDR3 spells CASSSQLEGKLFF. Here the CDR3 DNA reads TGTGCCAGCAGTTCCCAGCTGGAGGGAAAACTGTTTTTT.

The V gene is TRBV12-5, the J gene TRBJ2-1, with unresolved D. Germline V gives CDR1 LGHNT, CDR2 FRNRAP. With 6 bases removed from V and 0 bases from J, the gap between germline ends came to 12 bases. This CDR3 is 15 amino acids long. As DNA, the CDR3 is TGTGCTAGTGGCCCGACTGGCAGCTCCTACAATGAGCAGTTCTTC. This translates into CASGPTGSSYNEQFF.

Concerning this clone: This same CDR3 is encoded by further DNA sequences in the sample. This sequence joins TRBV2 and TRBJ2-5; weak D call: TRBD1 (6 bases). V was cut by 0 bases and J by 4 bases, with 12 bases left in between. The CDR3 is 15 residues long. Germline V gives CDR1 SNHLY, CDR2 FYNNEI. This CDR3 reads CASSEANQGLETQYF. DNA of the CDR3: TGTGCCAGCAGTGAAGCGAATCAGGGGCTAGAGACCCAGTACTTC.

This chain's CDR3 is CASSTGDEQFF. The DNA of the CDR3 is TGTGCCAGCAGTACAGGTGATGAGCAGTTCTTC. The rearrangement links TRBV6-2 or TRBV6-3 to TRBJ2-1, with D possibly TRBD1 on 5 matching bases. Trimming shortened V by 5 bases and J by 8 bases, and 7 bases separated the two germline ends. The CDR3 runs to 11 residues. The V gene's germline CDR1 is MNHEY and CDR2 SVGEGT.

In its sample, this clone was seen a few times. V is TRBV5-1 and J is TRBJ2-1; 10 bases match TRBD1. The CDR3 is 18 residues long. V lost 0 bases to trimming and J lost 0 bases; unmatched junction nucleotides: 6. Germline assignment: CDR1 SGHRS and CDR2 YFSETQ. In DNA, the CDR3 is TGCGCCAGCAGCTTGGAGGGACAGGGGTTAAGCTCCTACAATGAGCAGTTCTTC. Protein product: CASSLEGQGLSSYNEQFF.

The chain recombines TRBV7-2 with TRBJ2-3; no definite D call. Germline CDR1 reads SGHTA; CDR2 reads FQGNSA. The V gene lost 2 bases and the J gene lost 0 bases, with 9 bases spanning the gap. The CDR3 is 15 residues long. This chain's CDR3 is CASSLYSGSTDTQYF. The CDR3 DNA reads as TGTGCCAGCAGCTTATATTCAGGAAGCACAGATACGCAGTATTTT.

The rearrangement links TRBV6-6 to TRBJ2-5; 11 nucleotides line up with TRBD2. Per germline, CDR1 MNHNY and CDR2 SVGAGI (reference sequence). The CDR3 covers 15 residues. The junction had 5 bases not matched to a gene; V was cut back by 5 bases and J by 3 bases. The CDR3 nucleotides are TGTGCCAGCAGTCATTTGACTAGCGGGGAAGAGACCCAGTACTTC. Translating it yields CASSHLTSGEETQYF.

V and J are TRBV27 and TRBJ2-7; D not resolved. V was pared by 7 bases and J by 1 base, with 11 bases between. The CDR3 extends over 13 amino acids. Germline V gene data show CDR1 as MNHEY and CDR2 as SMNVEV (reference sequence). The CDR3 DNA sequence: TGTGCCAGCACCCACCCGGGTTCCTACGAGCAGTACTTC. Translated, it gives CASTHPGSYEQYF.